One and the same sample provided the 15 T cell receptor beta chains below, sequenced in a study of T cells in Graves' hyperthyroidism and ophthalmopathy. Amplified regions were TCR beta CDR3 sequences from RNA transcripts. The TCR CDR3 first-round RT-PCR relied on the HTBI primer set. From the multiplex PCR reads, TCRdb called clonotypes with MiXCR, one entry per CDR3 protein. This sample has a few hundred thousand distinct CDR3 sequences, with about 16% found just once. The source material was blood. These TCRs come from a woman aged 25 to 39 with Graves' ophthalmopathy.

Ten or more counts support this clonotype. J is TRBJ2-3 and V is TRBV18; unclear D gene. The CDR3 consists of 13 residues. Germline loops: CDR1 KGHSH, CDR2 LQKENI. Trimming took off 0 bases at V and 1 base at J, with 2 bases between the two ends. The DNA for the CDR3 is TGTGCCAGCTCACCACCGGGCACAGATACGCAGTATTTT. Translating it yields CASSPPGTDTQYF.

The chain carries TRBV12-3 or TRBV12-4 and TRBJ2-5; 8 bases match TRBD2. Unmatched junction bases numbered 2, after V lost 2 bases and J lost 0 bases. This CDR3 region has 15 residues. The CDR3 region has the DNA TGTGCCAGCAGTTTAATTAGCGGGAACCAAGAGACCCAGTACTTC. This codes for CASSLISGNQETQYF.

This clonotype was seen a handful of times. CDR3 coding DNA: TGTGCCAGCAGCTATGCAGGGGGCAAAGCCGGGGAGCTGTTTTTT. This sequence encodes CASSYAGGKAGELFF. The rearrangement links TRBV7-3 to TRBJ2-2; 8 nucleotides agree with TRBD1. Germline V gene data show CDR1 as SGHTA and CDR2 as FQGTGA. The CDR3 runs to 15 residues. J lost 6 bases, V lost 4 bases, and 7 bases had no gene match.

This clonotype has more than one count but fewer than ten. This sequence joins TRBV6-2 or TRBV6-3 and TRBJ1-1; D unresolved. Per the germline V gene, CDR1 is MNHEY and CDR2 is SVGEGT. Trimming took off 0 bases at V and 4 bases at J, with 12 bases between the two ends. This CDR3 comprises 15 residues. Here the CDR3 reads CASSYSHPGGTEAFF. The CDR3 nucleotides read TGTGCCAGCAGTTACTCGCACCCAGGCGGCACTGAAGCTTTCTTT.

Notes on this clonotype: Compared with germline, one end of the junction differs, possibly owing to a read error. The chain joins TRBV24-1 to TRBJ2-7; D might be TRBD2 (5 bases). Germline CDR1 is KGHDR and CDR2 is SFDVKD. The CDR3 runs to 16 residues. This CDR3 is CAASDPAKEDPYEQYF. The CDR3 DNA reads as TGTGCCGCCAGTGATCCGGCGAAGGAGGACCCCTACGAGCAGTACTTC.

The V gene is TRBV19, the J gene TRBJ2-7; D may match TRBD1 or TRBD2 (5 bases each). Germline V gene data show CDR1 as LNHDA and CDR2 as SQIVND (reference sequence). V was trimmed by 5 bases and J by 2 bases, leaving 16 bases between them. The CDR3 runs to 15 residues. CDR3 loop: CASSETGTHTYEQYF. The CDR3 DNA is TGTGCCAGTAGTGAAACCGGGACCCACACCTACGAGCAGTACTTC.

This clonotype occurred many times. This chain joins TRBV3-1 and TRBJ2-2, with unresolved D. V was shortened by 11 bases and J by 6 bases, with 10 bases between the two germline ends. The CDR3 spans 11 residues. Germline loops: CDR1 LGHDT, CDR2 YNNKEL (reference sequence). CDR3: CACRDAGELFF. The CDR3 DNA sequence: TGTGCCTGCCGCGACGCCGGGGAGCTGTTTTTT. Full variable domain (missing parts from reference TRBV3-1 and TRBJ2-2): DTAVSQTPKYLVTQMGNDKSIKCEQNLGHDTMYWYKQDSKKFLKIMFSYNNKELIINETVPNRFSPKSPDKAHLNLHINSLELGDSAVYFCACRDAGELFFGEGSRLTVL.

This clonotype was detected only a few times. The CDR3 nucleotides read TGTGCCATCAGACCGGGACAGGGGAATTCACCCCTCCACTTT. Its translation is CAIRPGQGNSPLHF. V is TRBV10-3 and J is TRBJ1-6; 10 nucleotides agree with TRBD1. J was trimmed by 7 bases and V by 6 bases; bases with no gene match: 3. In germline, CDR1 is ENHRY, CDR2 SYGVKD. The CDR3 length is 14 residues.

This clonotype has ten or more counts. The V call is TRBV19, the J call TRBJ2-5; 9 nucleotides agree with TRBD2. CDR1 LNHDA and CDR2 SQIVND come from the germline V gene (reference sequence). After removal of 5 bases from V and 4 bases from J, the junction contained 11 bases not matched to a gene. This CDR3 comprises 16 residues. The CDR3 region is CASSVNSGSRRETQYF. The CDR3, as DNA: TGTGCCAGTAGTGTTAATAGCGGGAGTCGGCGAGAGACCCAGTACTTC.

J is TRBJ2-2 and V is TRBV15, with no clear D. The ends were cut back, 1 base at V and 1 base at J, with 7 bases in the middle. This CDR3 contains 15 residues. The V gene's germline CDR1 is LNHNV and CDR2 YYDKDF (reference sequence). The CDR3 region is CATSRVPRNTGELFF. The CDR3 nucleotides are TGTGCCACCAGCAGAGTCCCGAGGAACACCGGGGAGCTGTTTTTT.

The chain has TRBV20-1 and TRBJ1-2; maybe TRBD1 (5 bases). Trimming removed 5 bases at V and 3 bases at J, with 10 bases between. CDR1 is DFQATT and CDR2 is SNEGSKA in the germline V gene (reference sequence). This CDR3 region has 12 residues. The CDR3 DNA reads TGCAGTGCTGCCCGGGACGACTATGGCTACACCTTC. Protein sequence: CSAARDDYGYTF.

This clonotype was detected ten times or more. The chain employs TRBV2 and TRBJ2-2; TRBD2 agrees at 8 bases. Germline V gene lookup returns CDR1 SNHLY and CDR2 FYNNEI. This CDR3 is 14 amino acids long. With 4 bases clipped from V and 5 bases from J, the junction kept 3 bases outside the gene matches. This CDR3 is CASSVRLATGELFF. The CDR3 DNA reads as TGTGCCAGCAGTGTTAGACTAGCGACCGGGGAGCTGTTTTTT.

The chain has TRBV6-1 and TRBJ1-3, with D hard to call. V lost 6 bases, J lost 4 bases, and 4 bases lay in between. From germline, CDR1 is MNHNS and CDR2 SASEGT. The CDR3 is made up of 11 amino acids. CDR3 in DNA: TGTGCCAGCAGGAGGGGAAACACCATATATTTT. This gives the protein CASRRGNTIYF.

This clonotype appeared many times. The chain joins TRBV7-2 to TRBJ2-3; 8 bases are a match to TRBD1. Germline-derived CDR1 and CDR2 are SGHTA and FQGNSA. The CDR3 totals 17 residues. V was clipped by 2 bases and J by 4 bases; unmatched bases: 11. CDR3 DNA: TGTGCCAGCAGCTTATCCGGACAGGGAGGTATCGCAGATACGCAGTATTTT. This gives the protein CASSLSGQGGIADTQYF.

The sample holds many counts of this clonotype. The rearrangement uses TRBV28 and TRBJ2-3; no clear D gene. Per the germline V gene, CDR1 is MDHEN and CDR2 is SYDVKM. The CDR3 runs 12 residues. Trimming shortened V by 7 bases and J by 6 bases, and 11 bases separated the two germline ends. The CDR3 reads CASTSIPDTQYF. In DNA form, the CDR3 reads TGTGCCAGCACCTCAATCCCGGATACGCAGTATTTT.